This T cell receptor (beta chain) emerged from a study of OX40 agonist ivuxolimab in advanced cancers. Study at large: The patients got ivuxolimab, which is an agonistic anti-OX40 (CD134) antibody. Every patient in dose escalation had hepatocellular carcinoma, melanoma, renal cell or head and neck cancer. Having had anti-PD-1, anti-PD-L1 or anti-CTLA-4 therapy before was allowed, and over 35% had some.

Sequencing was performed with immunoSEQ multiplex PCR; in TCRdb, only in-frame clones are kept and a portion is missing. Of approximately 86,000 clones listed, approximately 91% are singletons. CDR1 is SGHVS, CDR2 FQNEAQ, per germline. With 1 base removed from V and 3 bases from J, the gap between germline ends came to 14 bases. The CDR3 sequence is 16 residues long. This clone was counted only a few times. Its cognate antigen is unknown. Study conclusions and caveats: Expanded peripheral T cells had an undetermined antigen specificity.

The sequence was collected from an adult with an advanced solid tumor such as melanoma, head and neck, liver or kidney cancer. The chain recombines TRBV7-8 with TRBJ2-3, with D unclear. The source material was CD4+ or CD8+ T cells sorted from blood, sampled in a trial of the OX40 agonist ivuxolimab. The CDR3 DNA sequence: TGTGCCAGCAGCTTAGGCCTCGCGCGGAGAACAGATACGCAGTATTTT. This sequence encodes CASSLGLARRTDTQYF.